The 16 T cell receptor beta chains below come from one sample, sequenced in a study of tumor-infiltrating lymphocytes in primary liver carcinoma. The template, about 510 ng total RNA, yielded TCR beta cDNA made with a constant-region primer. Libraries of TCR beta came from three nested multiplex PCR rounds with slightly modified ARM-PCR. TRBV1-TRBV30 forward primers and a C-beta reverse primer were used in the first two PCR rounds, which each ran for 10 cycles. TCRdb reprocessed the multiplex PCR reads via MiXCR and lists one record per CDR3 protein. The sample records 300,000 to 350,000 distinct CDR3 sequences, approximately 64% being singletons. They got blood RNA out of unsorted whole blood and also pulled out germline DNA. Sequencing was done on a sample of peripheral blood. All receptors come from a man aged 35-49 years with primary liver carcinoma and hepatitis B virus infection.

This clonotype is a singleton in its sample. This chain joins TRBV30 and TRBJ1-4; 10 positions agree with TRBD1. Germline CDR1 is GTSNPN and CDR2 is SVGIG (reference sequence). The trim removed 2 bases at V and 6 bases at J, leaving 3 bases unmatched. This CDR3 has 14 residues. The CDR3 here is CAWSTGTGDEKLFF. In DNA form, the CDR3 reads TGTGCCTGGAGTACGGGGACAGGGGATGAAAAACTGTTTTTT.

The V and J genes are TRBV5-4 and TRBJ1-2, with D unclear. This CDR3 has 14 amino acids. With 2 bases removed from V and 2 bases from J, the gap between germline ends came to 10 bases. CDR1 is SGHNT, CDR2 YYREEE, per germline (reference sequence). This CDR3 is CASSFVTGNYGYTF. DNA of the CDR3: TGTGCCAGCAGCTTCGTGACGGGCAACTATGGCTACACCTTC.

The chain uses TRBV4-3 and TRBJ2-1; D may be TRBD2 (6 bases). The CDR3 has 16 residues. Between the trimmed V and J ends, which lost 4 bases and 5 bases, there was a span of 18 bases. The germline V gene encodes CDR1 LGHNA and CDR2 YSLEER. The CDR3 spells CASSPAGLAPNNEQFF. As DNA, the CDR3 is TGCGCCAGCAGCCCTGCGGGGCTAGCGCCGAACAATGAGCAGTTCTTC.

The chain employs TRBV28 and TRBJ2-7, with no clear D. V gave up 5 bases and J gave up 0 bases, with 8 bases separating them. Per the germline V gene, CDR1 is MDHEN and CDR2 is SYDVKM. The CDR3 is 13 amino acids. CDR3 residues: CASSPHHSYEQYF. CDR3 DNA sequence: TGTGCCAGCAGTCCCCATCACTCCTACGAGCAGTACTTC.

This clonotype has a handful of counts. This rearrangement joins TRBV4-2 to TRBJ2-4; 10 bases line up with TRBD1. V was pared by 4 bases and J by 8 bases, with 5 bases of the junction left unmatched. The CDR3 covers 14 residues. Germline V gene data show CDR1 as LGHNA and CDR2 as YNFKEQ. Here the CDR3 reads CASSPPGQGDIQYF. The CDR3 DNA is TGTGCCAGCAGCCCTCCTGGACAGGGGGACATTCAGTACTTC.

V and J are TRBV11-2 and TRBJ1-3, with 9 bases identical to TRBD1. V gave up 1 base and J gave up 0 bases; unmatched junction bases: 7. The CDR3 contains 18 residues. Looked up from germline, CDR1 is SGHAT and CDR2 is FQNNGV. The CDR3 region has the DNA TGTGCCAGCAGCTTAGGATGGACAGGGGATTGCTCTGGAAACACCATATATTTT. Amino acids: CASSLGWTGDCSGNTIYF.

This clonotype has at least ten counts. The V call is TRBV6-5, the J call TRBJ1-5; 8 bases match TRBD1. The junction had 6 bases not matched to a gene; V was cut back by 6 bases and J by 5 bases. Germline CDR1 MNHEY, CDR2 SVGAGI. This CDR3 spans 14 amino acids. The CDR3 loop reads CASSRQGIYQPQHF. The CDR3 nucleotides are TGTGCCAGCAGCCGACAGGGGATCTATCAGCCCCAGCATTTT.

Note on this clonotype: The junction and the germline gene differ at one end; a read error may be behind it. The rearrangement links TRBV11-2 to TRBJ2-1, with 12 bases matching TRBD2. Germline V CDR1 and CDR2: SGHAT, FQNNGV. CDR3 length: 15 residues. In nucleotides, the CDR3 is TGTGCCAGCGGCTTAGCGCTAGCGGGAGGGGTTGAGCAGTTCTTC. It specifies CASGLALAGGVEQFF. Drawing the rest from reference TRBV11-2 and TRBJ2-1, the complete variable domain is EAGVAQSPRYKIIEKRQSVAFWCNPISGHATLYWYQQILGQGPKLLIQFQNNGVVDDSQLPKDRFSAERLKGVDSTLKIQPAKLEDSAVYLCASGLALAGGVEQFFGPGTRLTVL.

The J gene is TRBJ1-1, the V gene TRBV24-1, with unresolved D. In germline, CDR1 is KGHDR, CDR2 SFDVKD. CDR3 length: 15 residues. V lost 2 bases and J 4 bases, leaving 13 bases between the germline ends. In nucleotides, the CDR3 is TGTGCCACCAGTGATTCATCAGTGGGTGGCACTGAAGCTTTCTTT. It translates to CATSDSSVGGTEAFF.

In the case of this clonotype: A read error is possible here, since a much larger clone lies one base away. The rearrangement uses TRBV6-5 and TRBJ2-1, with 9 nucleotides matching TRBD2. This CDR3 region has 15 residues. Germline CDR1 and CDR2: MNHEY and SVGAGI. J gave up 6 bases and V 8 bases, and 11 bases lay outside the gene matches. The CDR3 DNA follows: TGTGCCAGCGCCAGCGGGAGGTTTGGAGGCAATGAGCAGTTCTTC. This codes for CASASGRFGGNEQFF.

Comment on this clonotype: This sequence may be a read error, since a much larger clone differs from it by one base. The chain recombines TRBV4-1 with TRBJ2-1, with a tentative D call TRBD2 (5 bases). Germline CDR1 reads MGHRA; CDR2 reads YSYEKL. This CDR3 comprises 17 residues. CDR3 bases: TGCGCCAGCAGCCAAGATCGAAGGACTCGACCCTACAATGAGCTGTTCTTC. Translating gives CASSQDRRTRPYNELFF.

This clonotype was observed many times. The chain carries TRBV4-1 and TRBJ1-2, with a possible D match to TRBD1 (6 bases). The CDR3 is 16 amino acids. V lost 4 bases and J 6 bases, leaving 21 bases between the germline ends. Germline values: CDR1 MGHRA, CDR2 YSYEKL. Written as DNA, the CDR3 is TGCGCCAGCAGCCGACCAGGCAGGGGTGGTGGTGATGGCTACACCTTC. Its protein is CASSRPGRGGGDGYTF.

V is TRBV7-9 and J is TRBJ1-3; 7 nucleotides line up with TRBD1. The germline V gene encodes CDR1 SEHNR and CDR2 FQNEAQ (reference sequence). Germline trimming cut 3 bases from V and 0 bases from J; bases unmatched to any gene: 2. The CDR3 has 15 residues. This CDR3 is CASSFQGDSGNTIYF. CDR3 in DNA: TGTGCCAGCAGCTTCCAGGGGGACTCTGGAAACACCATATATTTT.

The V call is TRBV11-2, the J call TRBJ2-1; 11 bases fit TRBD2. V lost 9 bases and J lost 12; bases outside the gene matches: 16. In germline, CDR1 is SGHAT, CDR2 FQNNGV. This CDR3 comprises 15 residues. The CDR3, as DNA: TGTGCCAGTAGCACGAGATATGGGACTAGCGGTGGGCAGTTCTTC. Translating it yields CASSTRYGTSGGQFF.

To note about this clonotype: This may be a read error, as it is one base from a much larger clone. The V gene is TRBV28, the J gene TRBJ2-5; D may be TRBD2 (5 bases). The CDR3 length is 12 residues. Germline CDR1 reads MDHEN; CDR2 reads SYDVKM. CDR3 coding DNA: TGTGCCAGCAAGAGGGAACAAGAGACCCGGTACTTC. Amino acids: CASKREQETRYF.

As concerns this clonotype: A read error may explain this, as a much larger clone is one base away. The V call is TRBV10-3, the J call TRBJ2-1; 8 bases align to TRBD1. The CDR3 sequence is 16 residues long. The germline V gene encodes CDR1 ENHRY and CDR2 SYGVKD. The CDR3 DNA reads TGTGCCATCAGTGGGGACAGGAGGAGCTCCTACAATGAGCCGTTCTTC. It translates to CAISGDRRSSYNEPFF.